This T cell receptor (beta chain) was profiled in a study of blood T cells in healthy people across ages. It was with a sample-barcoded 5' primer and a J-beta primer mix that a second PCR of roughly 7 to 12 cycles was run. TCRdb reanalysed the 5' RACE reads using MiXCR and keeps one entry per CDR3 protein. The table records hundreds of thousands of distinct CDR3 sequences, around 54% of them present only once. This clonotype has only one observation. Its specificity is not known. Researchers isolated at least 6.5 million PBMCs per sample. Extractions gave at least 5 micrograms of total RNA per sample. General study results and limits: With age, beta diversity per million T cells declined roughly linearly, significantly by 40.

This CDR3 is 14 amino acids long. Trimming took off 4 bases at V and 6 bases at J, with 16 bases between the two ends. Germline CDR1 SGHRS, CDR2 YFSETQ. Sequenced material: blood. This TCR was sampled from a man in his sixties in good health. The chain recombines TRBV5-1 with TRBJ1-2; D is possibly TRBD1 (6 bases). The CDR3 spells CASSLQDRDNGYTF. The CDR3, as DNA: TGCGCCAGCAGCCTCCAGGACAGAGACAATGGCTACACCTTC.